These 7 T cell receptor beta chains came from one sample sequenced in a study of T cell changes during pregnancy in multiple sclerosis. Generated by immunoSEQ multiplex PCR, the TCRdb table keeps only in-frame clones and is missing some. Of about 60,000 clones in the sample, around 91% were seen once. The source material was peripheral blood, sampled in the second trimester of pregnancy. These receptors came from a female donor in good health, enrolled as a control in a pregnancy study.

J is TRBJ2-3 and V is TRBV5-1, with 9 bases aligning to TRBD2. The CDR3 covers 18 residues. Trimming cost V 0 bases and J 6 bases; bases outside gene matches: 14. Germline lookup yields CDR1 SGHRS and CDR2 YFSETQ. This CDR3 reads CASSLAPSSGTLADTQYF. In nucleotides, the CDR3 is TGCGCCAGCAGCTTGGCACCCTCTAGCGGGACCCTGGCGGATACGCAGTATTTT. Combining the CDR3 with reference TRBV5-1 and TRBJ2-3 gives the whole variable domain KAGVTQTPRYLIKTRGQQVTLSCSPISGHRSVSWYQQTPGQGLQFLFEYFSETQRNKGNFPGRFSGRQFSNSRSEMNVSTLELGDSALYLCASSLAPSSGTLADTQYFGPGTRLTVL.

The V call is TRBV6-1, the J call TRBJ2-7, with a tentative D call TRBD1 (5 bases). Per germline, CDR1 MNHNS and CDR2 SASEGT. This CDR3 contains 15 residues. V lost 5 bases, J lost 1 base, and 15 bases lay in between. The CDR3 sequence is CASSTGWGASYEQYF. DNA of the CDR3: TGTGCCAGCAGTACTGGCTGGGGCGCATCCTACGAGCAGTACTTC.

The V call is TRBV7-2, the J call TRBJ2-2; TRBD2 agrees at 9 bases. The CDR3 has 15 residues. The V segment lost 6 bases and the J segment 0 bases; nucleotides outside the gene matches: 2. CDR1 is SGHTA, CDR2 FQGNSA, per germline. The CDR3 here is CASRVAGANTGELFF. The CDR3 bases are TGTGCCAGCAGGGTAGCGGGGGCGAACACCGGGGAGCTGTTTTTT.

V and J are TRBV5-4 and TRBJ2-7, with D maybe TRBD1 (6 bases). Germline V gene sequence: CDR1 SGHNT, CDR2 YYREEE (reference sequence). The CDR3 is 13 residues long. V lost 3 bases and J lost 0, with 7 bases in between. The CDR3 DNA reads as TGTGCCAGCAGCTCAGGGGACTCCTACGAGCAGTACTTC. Translated, it gives CASSSGDSYEQYF.

V usage is TRBV10-3 and J usage is TRBJ2-7; 13 positions agree with TRBD2. Looked up from germline, CDR1 is ENHRY and CDR2 is SYGVKD. CDR3 length: 17 amino acids. J was trimmed by 0 bases and V by 4 bases; bases with no gene match: 6. The CDR3 loop reads CAISGGLAGDRSYEQYF. The CDR3 DNA reads as TGTGCCATCAGTGGTGGACTAGCGGGGGACCGCTCCTACGAGCAGTACTTC.

The chain uses TRBV28 and TRBJ2-1; D perhaps matches TRBD1 (6 bases). V lost 2 bases, J lost 8 bases, and 10 bases lay in between. There are 13 residues in the CDR3. CDR1 and CDR2 from the germline V gene are MDHEN and SYDVKM. The CDR3 sequence: CASSLRGKDEQFF. For the CDR3, the DNA is TGTGCCAGCAGTTTAAGGGGGAAGGATGAGCAGTTCTTC.

CDR3 protein: CASSPQTSSVGELFF. The CDR3 bases are TGCGCCAGCAGCCCTCAGACTAGCTCGGTCGGGGAGCTGTTTTTT. The rearrangement links TRBV5-1 to TRBJ2-2; 7 bases align to TRBD2. Germline CDR1 SGHRS, CDR2 YFSETQ. V lost 4 bases, J lost 7 bases, and 10 bases stayed unmatched. CDR3 length: 15 amino acids.